This T cell receptor beta chain comes out of a study of CD8 T cell repertoires and HIV-1 epitope variants. Study summary: Epitopes were three Gag families plus Nef HW9 and YT9. Equal numbers of autologous T cell-negative cells presented antigen to enriched T cells.

V was trimmed by 4 bases and J by 6 bases, leaving 15 bases between them. This CDR3 comprises 14 residues. CDR1 and CDR2 (germline): SNHLY, FYNNEI. This clone was counted only a few times. Its antigen is not known. Study observations and caveats: Most of the nine antigen-specific clonotypes appeared cross-reactive to autologous or escape variants.

Profiled with immunoSEQ multiplex PCR; TCRdb holds only in-frame clones, not every one. This table holds 3,000 to 4,500 clones, under 70% found once. This clonotype was sampled from a male donor with HIV. The sequenced material came from cultured CD8+ T cells derived from PBMCs. This chain connects TRBV2 to TRBJ1-1, with D possibly being TRBD1 (5 bases). The CDR3 is CASSGGEELSEAFF. The CDR3, as DNA: TGTGCCAGCAGTGGAGGGGAAGAACTCTCTGAAGCTTTCTTT. Full variable domain (rest looked up from reference TRBV2 and TRBJ1-1): EPEVTQTPSHQVTQMGQEVILRCVPISNHLYFYWYRQILGQKVEFLVSFYNNEISEKSEIFDDQFSVERPDGSNFTLKIRSTKLEDSAMYFCASSGGEELSEAFFGQGTRLTVV.